Listed below are T cell receptor beta chains from one sample, sequenced in a study of response to subunit inactivated influenza vaccine. One entry per CDR3 protein results from TCRdb running MiXCR on the RT-PCR reads. The sample consists of approximately 700,000 distinct CDR3 sequences, 11% to 15% of them appearing once. This specimen consisted of PBMCs from blood, obtained approximately 15 days before vaccination. The origin of the receptors is a man aged 45-65 years who received an inactivated influenza vaccine. The conserved cysteine and the conserved F or W are not part of the CDR3 here.

>TRBJ2-3|TRBV20-1
SARDIQLFTDTQY
>TRBJ2-1|TRBV7-9
ASSLGQGWNEQF
>TRBJ2-3|TRBV5-1
ASSLAGSSTDTQY
>TRBJ2-7|TRBV28
ASSNDRAGEQY
>TRBJ2-7|TRBV14
ASSQDRGNHRPTQQY
>TRBJ2-4|TRBV4-3
ASSQDLGADIQY
>TRBJ2-5|TRBV28
ASSSGEQETQY
>TRBJ2-1|TRBV14
ASSQDRGDWVSYNEQF
>TRBJ2-1|TRBV5-8
ASSLLGDYNEQF
>TRBJ2-7|TRBV20-1
SARSVGDGSYEQY
>TRBJ2-1|TRBV20-1
SARGTGTPLYNEQF
>TRBJ2-7|TRBV5-1
ASSLATGWTSYEQY
>TRBJ1-1|TRBV18
ASSFRTGETEAF
>TRBJ2-1|TRBV20-1
SARGEEQF
>TRBJ1-5|TRBV7-2
ASSFSKDQPQH
>TRBJ2-3|TRBV4-3
ASSDFYWDTQY
>TRBJ2-2|TRBV7-9
ASRSSGRTANTGELF
>TRBJ2-7|TRBV14
ASSSKGGEQY
>TRBJ2-3|TRBV4-3
ASSQGGYSTDTQY
>TRBJ2-7|TRBV7-9
ASSFRDRDINEQY
>TRBJ1-1|TRBV10-3
AISKEWRLWTEAF
>TRBJ1-6|TRBV7-2
ASSSKLTGEGSPLH
>TRBJ2-2|TRBV10-3
AIRSLGGNTGELF
>TRBJ2-3|TRBV30
AWRGGTVTDTQY
>TRBJ1-1|TRBV7-9
ASTWAGGEAF
>TRBJ2-5|TRBV7-9
ATSTGGETQY
>TRBJ2-7|TRBV25-1
ASIRTGTTYEQY
>TRBJ2-2|TRBV5-1
ASCVRSANTGELF
>TRBJ2-7|TRBV7-6
ASSLGDRNYEQY